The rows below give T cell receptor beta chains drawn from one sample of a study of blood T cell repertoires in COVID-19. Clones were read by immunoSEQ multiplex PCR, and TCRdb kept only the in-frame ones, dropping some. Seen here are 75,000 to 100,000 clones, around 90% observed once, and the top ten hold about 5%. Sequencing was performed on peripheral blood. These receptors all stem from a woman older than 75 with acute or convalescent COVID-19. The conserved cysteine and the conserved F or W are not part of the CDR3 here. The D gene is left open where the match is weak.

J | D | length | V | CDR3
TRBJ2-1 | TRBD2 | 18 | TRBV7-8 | ASSPGRAGLAGGRHNEQF
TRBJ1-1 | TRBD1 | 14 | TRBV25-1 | ASSGDRGRGNTEAF
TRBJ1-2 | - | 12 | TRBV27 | ASSLLIQSFGYT
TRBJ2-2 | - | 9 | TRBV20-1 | SASPAGELF
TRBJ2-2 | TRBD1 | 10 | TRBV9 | ASNRGTGELF
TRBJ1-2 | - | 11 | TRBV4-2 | ASSQTGVRGYT
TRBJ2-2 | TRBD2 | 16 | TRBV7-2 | ASSLNGRGGRRTGELF
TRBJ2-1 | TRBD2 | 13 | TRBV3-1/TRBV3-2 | ASSPPGLAGSEQF
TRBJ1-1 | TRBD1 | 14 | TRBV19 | ASSIMQGARTTEAF
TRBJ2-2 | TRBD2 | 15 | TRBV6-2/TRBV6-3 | ASSYTSGGARTGELF
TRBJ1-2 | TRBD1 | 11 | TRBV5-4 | AGGDRDDYGYT
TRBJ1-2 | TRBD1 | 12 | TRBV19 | ASRILTGGYGYT
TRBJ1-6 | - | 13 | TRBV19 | ASSIDIGGNSPLH
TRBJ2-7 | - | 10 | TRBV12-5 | ASGQSPYEQY
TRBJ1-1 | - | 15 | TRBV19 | ASTPFPQGPLNTEAF
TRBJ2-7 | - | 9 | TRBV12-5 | ASGLHYEQY
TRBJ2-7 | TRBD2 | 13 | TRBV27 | ASRLLARSSYEQY
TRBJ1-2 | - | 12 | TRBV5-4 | ASSSYTANYGYT
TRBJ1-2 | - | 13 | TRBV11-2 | ASNPPGGANYGYT
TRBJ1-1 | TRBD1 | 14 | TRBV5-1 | ASSSLSGTGGTEAF
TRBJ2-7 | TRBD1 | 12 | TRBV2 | ASSGQGPFYEQY
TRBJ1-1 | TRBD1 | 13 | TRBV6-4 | ASSDSTDRGFGAF
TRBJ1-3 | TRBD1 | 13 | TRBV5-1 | ASSKGTGPGNTIY
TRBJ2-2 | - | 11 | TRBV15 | ATSRDLTGELF
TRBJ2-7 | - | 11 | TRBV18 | ASSPSQGYEQY
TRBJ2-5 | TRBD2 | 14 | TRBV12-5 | ASALGGRGTRETQY
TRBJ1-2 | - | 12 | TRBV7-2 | ASSLRTVTYGYT
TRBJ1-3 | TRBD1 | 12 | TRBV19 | ASSVQGVGNTIY
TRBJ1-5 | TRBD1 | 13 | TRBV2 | ASSWTGASNQPQH
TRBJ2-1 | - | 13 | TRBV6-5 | ASSPDRLEDNEQF
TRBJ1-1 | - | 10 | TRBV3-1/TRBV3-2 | ASSDSNTEAF
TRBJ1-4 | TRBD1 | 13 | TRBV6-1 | ASSEEGARFEKLF
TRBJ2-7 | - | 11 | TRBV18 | ASSPLADYEQY
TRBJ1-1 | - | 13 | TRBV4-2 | ASSQVGKGDTEAF
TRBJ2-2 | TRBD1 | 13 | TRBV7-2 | ASSLEGAGTGELF
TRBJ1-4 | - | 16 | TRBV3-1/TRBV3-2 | ASSQRLTGSFALEKLF
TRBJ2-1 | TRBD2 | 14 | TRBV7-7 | ASSLGGSGGTNEQF
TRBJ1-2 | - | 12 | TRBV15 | ATSRDRLNYGYT
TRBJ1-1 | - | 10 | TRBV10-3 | AIGPRDTEAF
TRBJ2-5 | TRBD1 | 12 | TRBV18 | ASIGTGGRETQY
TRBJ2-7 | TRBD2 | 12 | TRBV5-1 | ASTLRGSSYEQY
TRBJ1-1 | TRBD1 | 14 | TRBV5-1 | ASSLGQGALNTEAF
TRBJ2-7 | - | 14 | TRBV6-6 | ASRGTGTQYSYEQY
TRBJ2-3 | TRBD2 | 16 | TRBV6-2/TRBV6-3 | ASSYATSGGPMTDTQY
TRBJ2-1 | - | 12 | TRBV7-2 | ASSFSRIYNEQF
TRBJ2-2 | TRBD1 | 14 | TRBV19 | ASSYGTGVLAGELF
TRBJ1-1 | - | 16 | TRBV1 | TSSQELGGGAWGTEAF